The T cell receptor beta chain described here comes from a study of CXCR3-negative and CXCR3-positive naive CD8 T cells. Libraries were UMI-labeled 5' RACE TRB cDNA. TCRdb re-called the 5' RACE reads; one entry per CDR3 protein, DNA not given. The repertoire shows about 62,000 distinct CDR3 sequences; the top ten hold about 4.4%. CDR1 MDHEN and CDR2 SYDVKM come from the germline V gene. The CDR3 is made up of 15 amino acids. The specimen sequenced was naive CXCR3- CD8+ T cells from blood. Subset denoted: CD45RO-CCR7+CD27+CD95- naive CD8+ T cells lacking CXCR3 (TNR3-). The chain combines TRBV28 with TRBJ1-5; TCRdb indicates TRBD1, and absent DNA this call remains unverified. The source is a human donor in good health. Some clones in this sample may be carry-over from other donors' samples. Here the CDR3 reads CASRFTGGAHQPQHF. The variable domain in full, with the rest retrieved from reference TRBV28 and TRBJ1-5, is DVKVTQSSRYLVKRTGEKVFLECVQDMDHENMFWYRQDPGLGLRLIYFSYDVKMKEKGDIPEGYSVSREKKERFSLILESASTNQTSMYLCASRFTGGAHQPQHFGDGTRLSIL.